This T cell receptor (beta chain) was retrieved from a study of T-cell reconstitution after alpha-beta-depleted transplantation in children. Preparing the TCRbeta library involved the use of unique molecular identifiers. TCRdb passed the PCR reads through MiXCR, listing each CDR3 protein once. The sample carries 440,000 or so distinct CDR3 sequences, about 40% recorded once. This CDR3 is 13 amino acids long. From germline, CDR1 is MDHEN and CDR2 SYDVKM. Germline trimming cut 4 bases from V and 6 bases from J; bases unmatched to any gene: 6. The sequence came from a girl aged 2 to 9 with aplastic anemia, due to receive a stem cell transplant. Here the sequenced sample was PBMCs, taken before TCRalphabeta/CD19-depleted stem cell transplant. The chain has TRBV28 and TRBJ2-7, with 7 bases identical to TRBD1. The CDR3 here is CASSSTGLVEQYF. The CDR3, as DNA: TGTGCCAGCAGTTCGACAGGGCTAGTCGAGCAGTACTTC.